This T cell receptor (beta chain) originates from a study of CD8 T cells in ankylosing spondylitis. Study findings and constraints: Earlier literature documents some of the motif variants in reactive arthritis synovial fluid and blood. There was reportedly significant enrichment of clones that were disease-linked in matched ankylosing spondylitis synovial fluid. Seven to nine highly homologous variants formed a TCR beta motif that appeared characteristic of ankylosing spondylitis blood.

The CDR3 has 20 amino acids. V shed 6 bases and J shed 7 bases, with 31 bases lying between them. Germline V gene data show CDR1 as MNHEY and CDR2 as SVGEGT. Turning to this clonotype: What it recognizes is unknown.

Molecular-barcoded quantitative 5'-RACE produced these TCR beta libraries. TCRdb processed the 5' RACE reads anew with MiXCR; each CDR3 protein has one entry. The sample lists approximately 400,000 distinct CDR3 sequences; roughly a quarter were seen once. The TCR comes from a male donor with ankylosing spondylitis. The sample was blood, either unsorted or a sorted T cell fraction (not recorded which). The gene calls are TRBV6-2 or TRBV6-3 and TRBJ1-6, with a possible D match to TRBD1 (5 bases). The CDR3 region is CASRNAKGTIQGFRNSPLHF. Here the CDR3 DNA reads TGTGCCAGCAGAAACGCCAAGGGGACTATTCAAGGGTTTAGAAATTCACCCCTCCACTTT.